One TCR beta chain is described in this entry. Germline CDR1 MGHDK, CDR2 SYGVNS. The V end lost 5 bases, the J end lost 5 bases, and 10 bases lay between the germline ends. CDR3 size: 12 residues. In the source study's methods: Amplification of reference gene primers provided the estimated nucleated cell counts. Generated by immunoSEQ multiplex PCR, the TCRdb table keeps only in-frame clones and is missing some. V, J and clone size derive from that table, while D and trimming were established from the DNA sequence. In the table there are fewer than 300,000 clones, around 87% of which are singletons. This entry belongs to a study of blood T cell repertoires in COVID-19. Study as a whole: The study drew acute and convalescent COVID-19 samples from the United States, Italy and Spain. PBMCs, B-cell-depleted T cells, or T cells provided the cDNA or gDNA that made up the material.

The chain uses TRBV25-1 and TRBJ2-7; TRBD1 might be the D (5 bases). Material: peripheral blood. This receptor was obtained from a woman in her thirties or forties who had recovered from COVID-19. CDR3 bases: TGTGCCAGCAGTTCCCCCAGGGACGAGCAGTACTTC. Residues: CASSSPRDEQYF.